This TCR beta chain originates from a study of T cell responses to AZD1222 COVID-19 vaccine. Study-wide results and caveats: Seropositivity was recorded at baseline in only a handful of AZD1222 recipients. Spike-specific TCR breadth and depth grew following two AZD1222 doses. Repertoires in all cases were sampled only once the peak T cell response had passed.

Concerning this clone itself: Its antigen is still unknown.

Sequenced by immunoSEQ multiplex PCR; TCRdb stores in-frame clones only, minus some. Of around 200,000 clones in the sample, just over 85% were seen once. Germline CDR1 is MNHEY and CDR2 is SVGAGI. The CDR3 has 16 residues. The V segment lost 1 base and the J segment 4 bases; nucleotides outside the gene matches: 9. The clonotype was recovered from an adult in good health. The material was peripheral blood, obtained on day 0 of AZD1222 vaccination. The chain couples TRBV6-5 to TRBJ1-1, with TRBD1 matching over 7 bases. The CDR3 reads CASSYFPSGGSTEAFF. For the CDR3, the DNA is TGTGCCAGCAGTTACTTTCCGTCAGGGGGTAGCACTGAAGCTTTCTTT.